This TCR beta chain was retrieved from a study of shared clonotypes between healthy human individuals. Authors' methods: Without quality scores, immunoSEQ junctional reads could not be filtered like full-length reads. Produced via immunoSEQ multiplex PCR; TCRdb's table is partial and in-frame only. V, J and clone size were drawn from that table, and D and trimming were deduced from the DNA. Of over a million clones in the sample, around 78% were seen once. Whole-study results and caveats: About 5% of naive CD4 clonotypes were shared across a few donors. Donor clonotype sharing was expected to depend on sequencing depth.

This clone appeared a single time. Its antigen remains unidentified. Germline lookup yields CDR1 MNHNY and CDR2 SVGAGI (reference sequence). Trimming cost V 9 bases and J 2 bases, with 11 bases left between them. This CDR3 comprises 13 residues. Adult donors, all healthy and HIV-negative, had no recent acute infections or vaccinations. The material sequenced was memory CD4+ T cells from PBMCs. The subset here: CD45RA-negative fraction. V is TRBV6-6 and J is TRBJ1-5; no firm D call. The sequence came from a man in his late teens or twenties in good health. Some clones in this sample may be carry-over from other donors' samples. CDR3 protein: CASRKDGNQPQHF. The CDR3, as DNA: TGTGCCAGTAGGAAAGACGGCAATCAGCCCCAGCATTTT.